The clone carrying this TCR beta chain showed up just a few times. The antigen is undetermined. Germline CDR1 SGHNT, CDR2 YENEEA. V was shortened by 1 base and J by 8 bases, with 5 bases between the two germline ends. There are 11 residues in the CDR3. The record originates from a study of beta chain features in type 1 diabetes. Since all of the isolated RNA was reverse transcribed, expressed TCRB transcripts were what got sequenced. Produced via immunoSEQ multiplex PCR; TCRdb's table is partial and in-frame only. Among approximately 70,000 clones listed, nearly 50% were seen once. Purity above 95% was achieved in all sorted populations. Study-wide findings and caveats: The study left unresolved whether HLA type influences TCRB rearrangement. TCRB CDR3s were moderately but significantly shorter in Type 1 diabetes patients in all four CD4+ subsets. More deletions and fewer insertions at VDJ junctions were seen in type 1 diabetes patients.

The rearrangement links TRBV11-3 to TRBJ1-2; D is unresolved. The clonotype was recovered from a man younger than 40 with type 1 diabetes. Sequenced: central memory CD4+ T cells from blood. DNA for the CDR3: TGTGCCAGCAGCTTAGCAGGCGGCTACACCTTC. This encodes CASSLAGGYTF.